Shown below are 15 T cell receptor beta chains from a single sample sequenced in a study of blood T cells in healthy people across ages. With a J-beta primer mix and a sample-barcoded 5' primer, a second PCR ran roughly 6 to 11 cycles. Via MiXCR, TCRdb re-called the 5' RACE reads, giving one row per CDR3 protein. The repertoire consists of about 570,000 distinct CDR3 sequences, with approximately 27% occurring once and the leading ten covering about a fifth. Specimen: blood. These receptors all stem from a woman between 70 and 85 years old in good health.

Note on this clonotype: A read error may account for a junction end that differs from germline. This chain links TRBV7-9 with TRBJ2-1; D not resolved. The CDR3 runs to 15 residues. Germline values: CDR1 SEHNR, CDR2 FQNEAQ (reference sequence). The DNA of the CDR3 is TGTGCCAGCAGCTTCGAGGAGACCTCCTACGATGAGCAGTTCTTC. Translating it yields CASSFEETSYDEQFF.

The J gene is TRBJ1-6, the V gene TRBV28, with D possibly matching TRBD1 (5 bases). The CDR3 length is 12 residues. CDR1 is MDHEN and CDR2 is SYDVKM in the germline V gene. Between the trimmed V and J ends, which lost 8 bases and 7 bases, there was a span of 9 bases. CDR3 sequence (DNA): TGTGCCAGCCGGGACGGCAATTCACCCCTCCACTTT. This sequence encodes CASRDGNSPLHF.

The rearrangement joins TRBV6-4 to TRBJ2-2; TRBD1 might be the D (6 bases). The CDR3 totals 16 residues. V lost 0 bases, J lost 1 base, and 9 bases lay in between. Germline values: CDR1 MRHNA, CDR2 SNTAGT. The CDR3 sequence: CASSDSGAGNTGELFF. The CDR3, as DNA: TGTGCCAGCAGTGACTCGGGGGCAGGGAACACCGGGGAGCTGTTTTTT.

This clonotype was seen repeatedly, ten times or more. J is TRBJ2-1 and V is TRBV7-2; D is ambiguous. Germline-derived CDR1 and CDR2 are SGHTA and FQGNSA. The germline V and J ends were trimmed by 1 base and 10 bases, with 8 bases remaining between them. The CDR3 contains 12 residues. The CDR3 loop reads CASSLVGREQFF. The DNA for the CDR3 is TGTGCCAGCAGCTTAGTGGGCAGGGAGCAGTTCTTC.

The CDR3: CASIVGYPGASNYGYTF. CDR3 DNA sequence: TGCGCCAGCATCGTAGGATACCCTGGGGCGTCTAACTATGGCTACACCTTC. The chain joins TRBV5-1 to TRBJ1-2, with D maybe TRBD1 (5 bases). The germline V gene encodes CDR1 SGHRS and CDR2 YFSETQ. The CDR3 consists of 17 residues. Trimming left V 6 bases short and J 0 bases short, with 21 bases between.

The sample holds many counts of this clonotype. The chain carries TRBV12-3 or TRBV12-4 and TRBJ2-7; D remains ambiguous. CDR3 size: 13 residues. Trimming took off 1 base at V and 1 base at J, with 5 bases between the two ends. DNA for the CDR3: TGTGCCAGCAGTTTAGGTCTTTCCTACGAGCAGTACTTC. This translates into CASSLGLSYEQYF.

The V and J genes are TRBV7-2 and TRBJ2-1; 8 bases fit TRBD2. This CDR3 region has 17 residues. V lost 3 bases to trimming and J lost 1 base; unmatched junction nucleotides: 8. CDR1 is SGHTA and CDR2 is FQGNSA in the germline V gene. The CDR3 DNA sequence: TGTGCCAGCAGCTTCCCCGGGGGGGCAAGGTCCTACAATGAGCAGTTCTTC. It specifies CASSFPGGARSYNEQFF. Full variable domain (remainder filled in from reference TRBV7-2 and TRBJ2-1): GAGVSQSPSNKVTEKGKDVELRCDPISGHTALYWYRQSLGQGLEFLIYFQGNSAPDKSGLPSDRFSAERTGGSVSTLTIQRTQQEDSAVYLCASSFPGGARSYNEQFFGPGTRLTVL.

The V gene is TRBV3-1, the J gene TRBJ1-2; D perhaps matches TRBD1 (5 bases). Germline assignment: CDR1 LGHDT and CDR2 YNNKEL (reference sequence). The CDR3 totals 15 residues. Between the trimmed V and J ends, which lost 1 base and 2 bases, there was a span of 11 bases. CDR3 bases: TGTGCCAGCAGCCAAGGGGGGTTGGGGAACTATGGCTACACCTTC. This sequence encodes CASSQGGLGNYGYTF.

The chain joins TRBV20-1 to TRBJ2-3; D may be TRBD1 or TRBD2 (5 bases each). In germline, CDR1 is DFQATT, CDR2 SNEGSKA (reference sequence). The length of the CDR3 is 13 residues. The V and J ends lost 5 bases and 2 bases respectively, with 11 bases between them. The CDR3 here is CSASTGTTDTQYF. The CDR3 region has the DNA TGCAGTGCTTCCACCGGGACCACAGATACGCAGTATTTT.

As concerns this clonotype: Relative to the germline gene, one junction end is altered; a read error may explain this. The chain uses TRBV5-1 and TRBJ1-1, with TRBD1 matching over 7 bases. The CDR3 covers 15 residues. Germline V gene sequence: CDR1 SGHRS, CDR2 YFSETQ. The CDR3 bases are TGCGCCAGCAGCGCTGCACAGGGGACTGGGACTGAAGCCTTCTTT. It specifies CASSAAQGTGTEAFF.

This clonotype was found a few times. The chain is built from TRBV4-3 and TRBJ2-5, with 8 bases that match TRBD1. There are 15 residues in the CDR3. With 2 bases clipped from V and 5 bases from J, the junction kept 7 bases outside the gene matches. Germline V CDR1 and CDR2: LGHNA, YSLEER. CDR3 region: CASSQLSGGGETQYF. Written as DNA, the CDR3 is TGCGCCAGCAGCCAACTTTCAGGGGGCGGCGAGACCCAGTACTTC.

V usage is TRBV29-1 and J usage is TRBJ1-1; a weak D match, TRBD1 (6 bases). The V and J ends lost 4 bases and 0 bases respectively, with 15 bases between them. Germline V gives CDR1 SQVTM, CDR2 ANQGSEA. CDR3 length: 15 amino acids. In nucleotides, the CDR3 is TGCAGCGTTGCGGGGGCGGGGGGCTTGAACACTGAAGCTTTCTTT. This sequence encodes CSVAGAGGLNTEAFF.

The gene calls are TRBV30 and TRBJ2-1; D ambiguous. The germline CDR1 and CDR2 sequences are GTSNPN and SVGIG (reference sequence). Deletions cut 3 bases from V and 8 bases from J, with 8 bases between. CDR3 size: 11 residues. The CDR3 sequence: CAWRAIDEQFF. Here the CDR3 DNA reads TGTGCCTGGAGGGCGATCGATGAGCAGTTCTTC.

This clonotype was observed a handful of times. The genes are TRBV5-1 and TRBJ2-5, with a possible D match to TRBD2 (6 bases). The CDR3 has 15 residues. Trimming took off 3 bases at V and 5 bases at J, with 17 bases between the two ends. Per the germline V gene, CDR1 is SGHRS and CDR2 is YFSETQ. DNA of the CDR3: TGCGCCAGCAGCTCCAATGACCCCAGCGGGGAGACCCAGTACTTC. Protein product: CASSSNDPSGETQYF.

With regard to this clonotype: The final CDR3 position lacks the conserved phenylalanine or tryptophan, pointing to a likely read error. V gene TRBV29-1 combines with J gene TRBJ2-3; tentatively, D is TRBD1 (6 bases). Trimming stripped 1 base from V and 2 bases from J, with 13 bases between. The V gene's germline CDR1 is SQVTM and CDR2 ANQGSEA. This CDR3 is 15 amino acids long. The CDR3 loop is CSVEGGQGNTDTQYL. Here the CDR3 DNA reads TGCAGCGTTGAAGGGGGGCAGGGCAACACAGATACGCAGTATCTT.